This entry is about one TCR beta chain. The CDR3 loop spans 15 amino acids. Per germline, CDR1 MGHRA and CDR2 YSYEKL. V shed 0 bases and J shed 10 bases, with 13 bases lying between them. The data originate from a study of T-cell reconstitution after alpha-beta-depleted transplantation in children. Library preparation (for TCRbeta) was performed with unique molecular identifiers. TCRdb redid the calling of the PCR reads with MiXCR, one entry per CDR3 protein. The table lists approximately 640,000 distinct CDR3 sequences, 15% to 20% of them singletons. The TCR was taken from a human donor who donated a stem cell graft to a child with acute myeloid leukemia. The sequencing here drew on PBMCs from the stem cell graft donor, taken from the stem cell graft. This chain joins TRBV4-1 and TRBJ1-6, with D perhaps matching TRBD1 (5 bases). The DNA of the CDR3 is TGCGCCAGCAGCCAAGATAAGGGGCGCGGATCACCCCTCCACTTT. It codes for CASSQDKGRGSPLHF.